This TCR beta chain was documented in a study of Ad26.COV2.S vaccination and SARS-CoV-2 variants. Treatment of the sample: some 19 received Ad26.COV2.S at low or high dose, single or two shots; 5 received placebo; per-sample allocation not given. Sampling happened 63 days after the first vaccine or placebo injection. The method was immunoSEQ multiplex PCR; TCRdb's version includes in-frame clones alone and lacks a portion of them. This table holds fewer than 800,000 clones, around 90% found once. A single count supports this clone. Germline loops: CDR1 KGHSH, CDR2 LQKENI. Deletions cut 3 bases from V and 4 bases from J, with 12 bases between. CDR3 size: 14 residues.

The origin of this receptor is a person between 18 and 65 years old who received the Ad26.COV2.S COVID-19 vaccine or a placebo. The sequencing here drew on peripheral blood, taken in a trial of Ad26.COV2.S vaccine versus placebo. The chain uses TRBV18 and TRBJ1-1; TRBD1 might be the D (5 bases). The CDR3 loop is CASSPPRGFTEAFF. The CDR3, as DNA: TGTGCCAGCTCACCTCCGCGGGGGTTCACTGAAGCTTTCTTT.